One T cell receptor (beta chain) is described in this entry. What it binds is not known. Germline-derived CDR1 and CDR2 are MNHGY and SVAAGI. The CDR3 consists of 21 residues. With V trimmed by 0 bases and J by 1 base, 16 bases remained unmatched. This record comes from a study of Ad26.COV2.S vaccination and SARS-CoV-2 variants. Across the whole study: Trial arm assignment for the donor was COV1001 Ad26.COV2.S. Notes on the study in general: Vaccine recipients posted higher spike-specific TCR breadth than their placebo counterparts.

Some clones are missing from TCRdb's copy, which holds only in-frame ones; the method was immunoSEQ multiplex PCR. The sample holds some 250,000 clones; roughly 88% are singletons and the top ten take about 10%. Treatment given: over 15 received Ad26.COV2.S at low or high dose, single or two shots; several received placebo; per-sample allocation not given. Vaccine and placebo recipients were sampled on day 63 after the first injection. The clonotype comes from a person aged 18-65 years who received the Ad26.COV2.S COVID-19 vaccine or a placebo. Sequenced material: peripheral blood, taken in a trial of Ad26.COV2.S vaccine versus placebo. The J gene is TRBJ1-5, the V gene TRBV6-9; 9 positions agree with TRBD1. The CDR3 DNA sequence: TGTGCCAGCAGTTATTCGGATGCTTCTTTTCGGGACAGGGAGAGCAATCAGCCCCAGCATTTT. Its translation is CASSYSDASFRDRESNQPQHF.